This passage covers 15 T cell receptor beta chains from one sample sequenced in a study of CD8 T cells in ankylosing spondylitis. TCRdb independently ran MiXCR on the 5' RACE reads; one entry per CDR3 protein. This table has thousands of distinct CDR3 sequences, 3% to 5% appearing once. The sequenced sample consisted of blood, either unsorted or a sorted T cell fraction (not recorded which). Receptors were obtained from a female donor with ankylosing spondylitis or in good health (not recorded which).

This clonotype was seen at least ten times. CDR3 sequence: CASSQGLAGDSYEQYF. The DNA of the CDR3 is TGTGCCAGCAGCCAAGGACTAGCGGGGGACTCCTACGAGCAGTACTTC. The chain couples TRBV9 to TRBJ2-7; 13 bases are shared with TRBD2. Germline-derived CDR1 and CDR2 are SGDLS and YYNGEE. CDR3 length: 16 amino acids. V shed 4 bases and J 0 bases; nucleotides not matched to a gene: 4. Full variable domain (outside the CDR3, taken from reference TRBV9 and TRBJ2-7): DSGVTQTPKHLITATGQRVTLRCSPRSGDLSVYWYQQSLDQGLQFLIQYYNGEERAKGNILERFSAQQFPDLHSELNLSSLELGDSALYFCASSQGLAGDSYEQYFGPGTRLTVT.

This clonotype is classed as medium-sized. The rearrangement links TRBV9 to TRBJ2-1; 7 nucleotides match TRBD1. Germline CDR1 reads SGDLS; CDR2 reads YYNGEE. This CDR3 spans 15 amino acids. J gave up 2 bases and V 4 bases, and 6 bases lay outside the gene matches. CDR3 sequence reads: CASSNTGTAYNEQFF. In DNA form, the CDR3 reads TGTGCCAGCAGCAACACCGGGACAGCCTACAATGAGCAGTTCTTC.

This clonotype was counted many times. The chain employs TRBV9 and TRBJ2-3, with D possibly matching TRBD2 (6 bases). Germline assignment: CDR1 SGDLS and CDR2 YYNGEE. The V end was cut by 4 bases, the J end by 6 bases, with 24 bases between. CDR3 length: 17 residues. The CDR3 spells CASSFPRRRGNTDTQYF. In nucleotides, the CDR3 is TGTGCCAGCAGCTTCCCCCGGAGGCGGGGAAACACCGATACGCAGTATTTT.

By share of the sample, this clonotype is medium-sized. The rearrangement joins TRBV9 to TRBJ1-1; D ambiguous. CDR1 is SGDLS and CDR2 is YYNGEE in the germline V gene. Trimming took 0 bases from V and 0 from J, leaving 6 bases between them. CDR3 size: 14 residues. The CDR3 reads CASSVGQLNTEAFF. As DNA, the CDR3 is TGTGCCAGCAGCGTAGGGCAGTTGAACACTGAAGCTTTCTTT.

This clonotype was observed many times. The gene calls are TRBV9 and TRBJ2-3; D may be TRBD1 (5 bases). The CDR3 consists of 18 residues. Germline loops: CDR1 SGDLS, CDR2 YYNGEE. Trimming shortened V by 1 base and J by 2 bases, and 20 bases separated the two germline ends. This chain's CDR3 is CASSVKSLDRMSTDTQYF. In DNA form, the CDR3 reads TGTGCCAGCAGCGTAAAATCCCTAGACAGAATGTCCACAGATACGCAGTATTTT.

This clonotype was found many times. The chain recombines TRBV9 with TRBJ2-1; TRBD2 might be the D (6 bases). Germline V gives CDR1 SGDLS, CDR2 YYNGEE. The CDR3 totals 12 residues. V was trimmed by 3 bases and J by 9 bases, leaving 10 bases between them. The CDR3 DNA follows: TGTGCCAGCAGCGACCCCGGGGGTGAGCAGTTCTTC. Its protein product is CASSDPGGEQFF.

This clonotype was counted at least ten times. This chain joins TRBV9 and TRBJ2-3; D perhaps matches TRBD2 (5 bases). The V gene lost 3 bases and the J gene lost 2 bases, with 16 bases spanning the gap. The CDR3 runs 16 residues. Germline CDR1 reads SGDLS; CDR2 reads YYNGEE. The CDR3: CASSAAGGYYTDTQYF. The CDR3 region has the DNA TGTGCCAGCAGCGCGGCCGGAGGATACTACACAGATACGCAGTATTTT.

This clonotype rates as medium-sized. The genes are TRBV9 and TRBJ1-3; 8 nucleotides match TRBD1. The CDR3 spans 14 residues. CDR1 and CDR2 from the germline V gene are SGDLS and YYNGEE. J was trimmed by 11 bases and V by 3 bases; bases with no gene match: 10. The CDR3 sequence is CASSGGQGRRAIYF. For the CDR3, the DNA is TGTGCCAGCAGCGGCGGACAGGGAAGAAGAGCCATATATTTT.

This clonotype was seen repeatedly, ten times or more. The J gene is TRBJ2-7, the V gene TRBV21-1; TRBD1, the D gene given by the table, was not confirmed from the DNA. TRBV21-1 counts as a pseudogene. The CDR3 loop spans 15 amino acids. The chain's CDR3 is CALPGVGRDVYEQYF. Here the CDR3 DNA reads TGTGCCCTCCCGGGGGTTGGACGAGACGTCTACGAGCAGTACTTC.

By share, this clonotype counts as medium-sized (0.01 to 0.1%). The gene calls are TRBV9 and TRBJ2-7; D is possibly TRBD1 (5 bases). V was clipped by 3 bases and J by 3 bases, with 13 bases between them. There are 14 residues in the CDR3. Germline lookup yields CDR1 SGDLS and CDR2 YYNGEE. CDR3 nucleotides: TGTGCCAGCAGCGCCCAGGGAAGGGACTACGAGCAGTACTTC. It specifies CASSAQGRDYEQYF.

This clonotype was picked up many times. The rearrangement links TRBV9 to TRBJ2-1; tentative D call: TRBD1 (6 bases). V lost 0 bases and J 1 base, leaving 11 bases between the germline ends. The CDR3 totals 16 residues. Germline V CDR1 and CDR2: SGDLS, YYNGEE. The CDR3 DNA sequence: TGTGCCAGCAGCGTAGTGGGGACAAGTTCCTACAATGAGCAGTTCTTC. This codes for CASSVVGTSSYNEQFF.

The CDR3 is CAKRQGSGQETQYF. CDR3 DNA: TGCGCCAAAAGACAGGGTTCAGGCCAAGAGACCCAGTACTTC. This rearrangement joins TRBV10-1 to TRBJ2-5, with 7 nucleotides matching TRBD1. Germline V gene lookup returns CDR1 WNHNN and CDR2 SYGVQD (reference sequence). The CDR3 runs 14 residues. The V and J ends lost 10 bases and 1 base, in that order; junction bases with no gene match: 9.

The rearrangement joins TRBV9 to TRBJ2-7; 8 bases agree with TRBD2. This CDR3 has 14 residues. Germline V gene lookup returns CDR1 SGDLS and CDR2 YYNGEE. The V gene end was trimmed by 0 bases and the J gene end by 7 bases; junction bases not matched to a gene: 6. The CDR3 loop reads CASSVAGGPGEQYF. Here the CDR3 DNA reads TGTGCCAGCAGCGTAGCGGGGGGGCCGGGGGAGCAGTACTTC.

This clonotype was observed at least ten times. The chain joins TRBV9 to TRBJ2-4; D not resolved. Trimming cost V 0 bases and J 1 base, with 8 bases left between them. CDR3 length: 15 residues. Germline lookup yields CDR1 SGDLS and CDR2 YYNGEE. This chain's CDR3 is CASSVAGQAKNIQYF. The CDR3 region has the DNA TGTGCCAGCAGCGTAGCGGGCCAGGCCAAAAACATTCAGTACTTC.

There are many counts of this clonotype. The CDR3 DNA is TGTGCCAGCAGCGTAGATCAGCGGGGTTTAATCACAGATACGCAGTATTTT. Translation: CASSVDQRGLITDTQYF. The V gene is TRBV9, the J gene TRBJ2-3; TRBD2 matches at 7 bases. With 0 bases clipped from V and 2 bases from J, the junction kept 9 bases outside the gene matches. Looked up from germline, CDR1 is SGDLS and CDR2 is YYNGEE. CDR3 length equals 17 residues.